The clone carrying this T cell receptor (beta chain) was seen a few times. These data belong to a study of CD8 T cells in ankylosing spondylitis. V lost 7 bases, J lost 4 bases, and 17 bases lay in between. The CDR3 runs 14 residues. Germline V lookup: CDR1 SQVTM, CDR2 ANQGSEA. MiXCR, run by TCRdb on the 5' RACE reads, gives a single entry per CDR3 protein. In the table there are about 160,000 distinct CDR3 sequences, more than 40% of which are singletons. The receptor's source is a male donor with ankylosing spondylitis. Sequencing was carried out using synovial fluid, either unsorted or a sorted T cell fraction (not recorded which). The chain links TRBV29-1 to TRBJ1-5; weak D call: TRBD1 (5 bases). This CDR3 reads CSASGPAGNQPQHF. Written as DNA, the CDR3 is TGCAGCGCCAGTGGGCCGGCAGGGAATCAGCCCCAGCATTTT. Combining the CDR3 with reference TRBV29-1 and TRBJ1-5 gives the whole variable domain SAVISQKPSRDICQRGTSLTIQCQVDSQVTMMFWYRQQPGQSLTLIATANQGSEATYESGFVIDKFPISRPNLTFSTLTVSNMSPEDSSIYLCSASGPAGNQPQHFGDGTRLSIL.